This T cell receptor (beta chain) was documented in a study of beta chain features in type 1 diabetes. This clone was picked up a small number of times. Its cognate antigen is unknown. The CDR3 consists of 14 residues. Trimming took 0 bases from V and 4 from J; bases not matched to a gene: 0. CDR1 KGHSH and CDR2 LQKENI come from the germline V gene. Of the isolated RNA, all was reverse transcribed, and so the sequenced material was expressed TCRB transcripts. This table comes from immunoSEQ multiplex PCR, and its TCRdb copy is limited to in-frame clones, with some not included. The sample carries 150,000 to 180,000 clones, 10% recorded once. Sorting with CD45RO/CCR7/CD25/CD127/CD95/CD27 yielded naive, central memory, regulatory and stem-like memory CD4+ cells. Study conclusions and caveats: In every one of the four CD4+ subsets, TCRB CDR3s were moderately but significantly shorter in Type 1 diabetes patients. Any PCR bias toward short templates would affect both groups alike.

The TCR sequence derives from a man aged 25 to 40 with type 1 diabetes. The chain employs TRBV18 and TRBJ2-3, with 8 bases aligning to TRBD1. The specimen was central memory CD4+ T cells from blood. CDR3 region: CASSPPTGADTQYF. In nucleotides, the CDR3 is TGTGCCAGCTCACCACCGACAGGGGCAGATACGCAGTATTTT.